This TCR beta chain is drawn from a study of vaccination and CD4 T cells after COVID-19. Whole-study context: Convalescent donors were composed of six males and four females, of whom two were Hispanic. Findings and limits, study-wide: It was observed that, in convalescent patients, a median approximately 86% of reactive clones arose only post-vaccination. When vaccine-specific clones from convalescent patients were examined, 304 of 307 were spike mono-reactive.

Trimming removed 8 bases from V and 2 bases from J; junction bases left unmatched: 13. This CDR3 is 17 amino acids long. Germline CDR1 MNHNS, CDR2 SASEGT. Cultured CD4+ T cell DNA was sequenced using the Oncomine TCR Beta short-read assay. Each CDR3 protein gets one entry after TCRdb re-called the PCR reads with MiXCR. This sample has over 10,000 distinct CDR3 sequences; approximately 35% occur once, and the top ten carry 9.5% to 13%. Treatment defined: roughly ten-day PBMC culture with coronavirus spike peptide pools or control peptides (ViraFEST assay). Positivity by PCR occurred from March to December 2020, a period that predated US Alpha, Beta and Delta variants. In this sample, this clonotype turned up a few times. What it recognizes is unknown.

The sequencing sample was made of CD4+ T cells from blood, cultured in vitro. This chain links TRBV6-1 with TRBJ1-5, with 9 bases matching TRBD1. The clonotype originates from a human donor who had recovered from COVID-19. The CDR3 nucleotides read TGTGCCAGCCGCCCAAAACAGGGGGCGCGGGGCAATCAGCCCCAGCATTTT. Protein: CASRPKQGARGNQPQHF.